These 14 T cell receptor beta chains originate from one sample sequenced in a study of blood T cell repertoires in COVID-19. The table came from immunoSEQ multiplex PCR; TCRdb's copy has only in-frame clones and leaves some out. The table records approximately 280,000 clones, around 90% of them present only once. Sequencing input: peripheral blood. These receptors were taken from a man aged 45-65 years with acute or convalescent COVID-19.

The chain has TRBV7-9 and TRBJ1-1, with a possible D match to TRBD1 (6 bases). The CDR3 runs to 16 residues. The germline V and J ends were trimmed by 5 bases and 6 bases, with 22 bases remaining between them. Germline CDR1 reads SEHNR; CDR2 reads FQNEAQ (reference sequence). The CDR3 here is CASSPARDNLHAEAFF. The CDR3 nucleotides are TGTGCCAGCAGCCCAGCCCGGGACAACCTACACGCTGAAGCTTTCTTT.

In regard to this clone: At the DNA level, this CDR3 is encoded by other sequences in the same sample as well. The chain employs TRBV3-1 (or the pseudogene TRBV3-2) and TRBJ2-5; D possibly corresponds to TRBD2 (6 bases). Germline V gene lookup returns CDR1 LGHDT and CDR2 YNNKEL (reference sequence). There are 13 residues in the CDR3. V was shortened by 3 bases and J by 1 base, with 6 bases between the two germline ends. CDR3 region: CASSQGGQETQYF. The CDR3 DNA reads TGTGCCAGCAGCCAGGGGGGCCAAGAGACCCAGTACTTC.

The rearrangement joins TRBV29-1 to TRBJ2-7; TRBD1 matches 12 bases. There are 12 residues in the CDR3. Germline loops: CDR1 SQVTM, CDR2 ANQGSEA. V shed 7 bases, J shed 6 bases, and the junction held 4 bases outside the gene matches. The CDR3 loop is CSAGTGGVEQYF. Written as DNA, the CDR3 is TGCAGCGCCGGGACAGGGGGCGTCGAGCAGTACTTC.

V gene TRBV5-1 combines with J gene TRBJ2-1; 11 bases match TRBD2. The ends lost 4 bases at V and 9 bases at J; junction bases unmatched: 9. The germline gives CDR1 SGHRS, CDR2 YFSETQ. The CDR3 spans 15 residues. CDR3 coding DNA: TGCGCCAGCAGCGTACGTAGCGGGGGGGCCGGTGAGCAGTTCTTC. Protein: CASSVRSGGAGEQFF. Combining the CDR3 with reference TRBV5-1 and TRBJ2-1 gives the whole variable domain KAGVTQTPRYLIKTRGQQVTLSCSPISGHRSVSWYQQTPGQGLQFLFEYFSETQRNKGNFPGRFSGRQFSNSRSEMNVSTLELGDSALYLCASSVRSGGAGEQFFGPGTRLTVL.

The chain employs TRBV4-1 and TRBJ2-3; weak D call: TRBD2 (6 bases). The V end was cut by 4 bases, the J end by 1 base, with 12 bases between. CDR1 and CDR2 (germline): MGHRA, YSYEKL. CDR3 length equals 15 residues. CDR3 in amino acids: CASSLDSSGTDTQYF. CDR3 coding DNA: TGCGCCAGCAGCCTAGACTCTAGCGGCACAGATACGCAGTATTTT.

CDR3 loop: CASSLASEYNEQFF. The CDR3 DNA reads as TGTGCCAGCAGCTTGGCTAGCGAGTACAATGAGCAGTTCTTC. The gene calls are TRBV7-2 and TRBJ2-1, with D maybe TRBD2 (6 bases). CDR1 and CDR2 (germline): SGHTA, FQGNSA. The V and J ends lost 3 bases and 4 bases respectively, with 10 bases between them. The CDR3 contains 14 residues. The entire variable domain, with the rest obtained from reference TRBV7-2 and TRBJ2-1, is as follows: GAGVSQSPSNKVTEKGKDVELRCDPISGHTALYWYRQSLGQGLEFLIYFQGNSAPDKSGLPSDRFSAERTGGSVSTLTIQRTQQEDSAVYLCASSLASEYNEQFFGPGTRLTVL.

V usage is TRBV6-5 and J usage is TRBJ1-1, with a tentative D call TRBD1 (6 bases). Germline V gene lookup returns CDR1 MNHEY and CDR2 SVGAGI. Trimming cost V 7 bases and J 4 bases, with 13 bases left between them. The length of the CDR3 is 13 residues. The CDR3 reads CASNTRGTTEAFF. CDR3 in DNA: TGTGCCAGCAACACAAGGGGGACCACTGAAGCTTTCTTT.

This clone appeared a few times. In DNA, the CDR3 is TGTGCCAGCAGTTCCCCCCGGGGGTACGAGCAGTTCTTC. It codes for CASSSPRGYEQFF. This chain uses TRBV6-5 with TRBJ2-1; D is possibly TRBD2 (6 bases). V lost 4 bases and J 10 bases, leaving 14 bases between the germline ends. This CDR3 is 13 amino acids long. The germline gives CDR1 MNHEY, CDR2 SVGAGI.

There are a few counts of this clone. This sequence joins TRBV7-9 and TRBJ1-1, with D possibly TRBD1 on 5 matching bases. Germline values: CDR1 SEHNR, CDR2 FQNEAQ (reference sequence). The CDR3 contains 15 residues. The germline V and J ends were trimmed by 1 base and 6 bases, with 15 bases remaining between them. The CDR3 loop is CASSLGVSGSPEAFF. The DNA of the CDR3 is TGTGCCAGCAGCTTAGGGGTCTCAGGGTCTCCTGAAGCTTTCTTT.

V usage is TRBV5-6 and J usage is TRBJ2-1; D not resolved. Deletions cut 1 base from V and 0 bases from J, with 11 bases between. CDR1 and CDR2 (germline): SGHDT, YYEEEE. The CDR3 totals 16 residues. The CDR3 DNA reads TGTGCCAGCAGCTTGTCTGGGCTTAGCTCCTACAATGAGCAGTTCTTC. This codes for CASSLSGLSSYNEQFF.

The J gene is TRBJ1-4, the V gene TRBV4-1; D not resolved. The V end lost 0 bases, the J end lost 6 bases, and 8 bases lay between the germline ends. The CDR3 has 14 residues. Germline CDR1 is MGHRA and CDR2 is YSYEKL. Here the CDR3 reads CASSQDPRDEKLFF. CDR3 nucleotides: TGCGCCAGCAGCCAAGATCCGCGGGATGAAAAACTGTTTTTT.

V is TRBV5-1 and J is TRBJ2-3; TRBD2 matches at 9 bases. Germline-derived CDR1 and CDR2 are SGHRS and YFSETQ. This CDR3 spans 14 amino acids. V shed 4 bases, J shed 2 bases, and the junction held 2 bases outside the gene matches. The CDR3: CASSKGLATDTQYF. In DNA, the CDR3 is TGCGCCAGCAGCAAGGGACTAGCCACAGATACGCAGTATTTT. Drawing the rest from reference TRBV5-1 and TRBJ2-3, the complete variable domain is KAGVTQTPRYLIKTRGQQVTLSCSPISGHRSVSWYQQTPGQGLQFLFEYFSETQRNKGNFPGRFSGRQFSNSRSEMNVSTLELGDSALYLCASSKGLATDTQYFGPGTRLTVL.

Of note for this clone: In the same sample, other DNA sequences code for this CDR3. The V call is TRBV7-9, the J call TRBJ2-1; perhaps TRBD1 as D (5 bases). Germline V gene lookup returns CDR1 SEHNR and CDR2 FQNEAQ (reference sequence). This CDR3 has 15 residues. Trimming removed 2 bases at V and 1 base at J, with 9 bases between. As DNA, the CDR3 is TGTGCCAGCAGCTTAACAGGCCCTTCCTACAATGAGCAGTTCTTC. Protein: CASSLTGPSYNEQFF.

The chain uses TRBV5-6 and TRBJ2-6; D gene uncertain. V lost 4 bases and J 1 base, leaving 6 bases between the germline ends. This CDR3 is 14 amino acids long. CDR1 and CDR2 from the germline V gene are SGHDT and YYEEEE. In nucleotides, the CDR3 is TGTGCCAGCAGCCGGTTGTCTGGGGCCAACGTCCTGACTTTC. Its protein product is CASSRLSGANVLTF. Filled out from reference TRBV5-6 and TRBJ2-6, the complete variable domain reads DAGVTQSPTHLIKTRGQQVTLRCSPKSGHDTVSWYQQALGQGPQFIFQYYEEEERQRGNFPDRFSGHQFPNYSSELNVNALLLGDSALYLCASSRLSGANVLTFGAGSRLTVL.